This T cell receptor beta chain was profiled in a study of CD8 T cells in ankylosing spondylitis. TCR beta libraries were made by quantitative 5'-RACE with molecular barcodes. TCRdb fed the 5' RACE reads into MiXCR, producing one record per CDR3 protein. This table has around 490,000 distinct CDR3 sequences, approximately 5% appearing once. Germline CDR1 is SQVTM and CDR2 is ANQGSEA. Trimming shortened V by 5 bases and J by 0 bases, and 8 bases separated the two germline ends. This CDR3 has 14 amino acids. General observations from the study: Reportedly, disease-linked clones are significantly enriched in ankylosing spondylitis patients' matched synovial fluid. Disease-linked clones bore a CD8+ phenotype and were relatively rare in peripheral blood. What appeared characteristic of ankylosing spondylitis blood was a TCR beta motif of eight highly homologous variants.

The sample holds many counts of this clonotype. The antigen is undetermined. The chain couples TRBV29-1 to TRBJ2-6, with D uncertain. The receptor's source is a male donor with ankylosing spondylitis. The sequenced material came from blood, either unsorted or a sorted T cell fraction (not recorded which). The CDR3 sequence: CSVTATSGANVLTF. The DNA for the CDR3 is TGCAGCGTTACAGCGACCTCTGGGGCCAACGTCCTGACTTTC.